Below, one TCR beta chain is given with its context. This CDR3 region has 16 residues. V was trimmed by 6 bases and J by 1 base, leaving 17 bases between them. The germline V gene encodes CDR1 SGHDT and CDR2 YYEEEE. The source of the sample is a study of blood T cell repertoires in COVID-19. As for the study in general: COVID-19 samples, acute and convalescent, were from the United States, Italy and Spain. T cells, B-cell-depleted T cells, or PBMCs supplied cDNA or gDNA.

Authors' processing steps: The authors estimated nucleated cell counts from reference gene primer amplification. Using immunoSEQ multiplex PCR, the repertoire was profiled, and TCRdb retains in-frame clones only, with some absent. D and trimming come from the DNA, and the V and J calls and clone size come from that table. The sample yields approximately 130,000 clones, roughly 86% seen once. Sequenced sample: peripheral blood. V and J are TRBV5-6 and TRBJ1-5; D not resolved. The sequence derives from a human donor in a cohort sampled during active COVID-19. For the CDR3, the DNA is TGTGCCAGCACGACTTTCGGCGAGGCCAGCAATCAGCCCCAGCATTTT. Protein product: CASTTFGEASNQPQHF.